The subject of this entry is one T cell receptor (beta chain). Measured with immunoSEQ multiplex PCR; TCRdb has only the in-frame clones, and not every one. The data contain about 100,000 clones, almost 95% of them singletons. The data stem from a study of blood T cell repertoires in COVID-19. Looking at the study overall: COVID-19 samples, acute and convalescent, were from the United States, Italy and Spain.

The clonotype originates from a man between 50 and 59 years old with active COVID-19. The sequenced sample was peripheral blood.

CDR3: CASSLTKGVEKLFF. The CDR3 DNA follows: TGTGCCAGCTCACTTACCAAAGGGGTTGAAAAACTGTTTTTT. The gene calls are TRBV18 and TRBJ1-4; D is perhaps TRBD1 (5 bases). Trimming removed 4 bases at V and 7 bases at J, with 13 bases between. This CDR3 spans 14 amino acids. The V gene's germline CDR1 is KGHSH and CDR2 LQKENI.